This TCR beta chain was captured in a study of cytomegalovirus exposure and HLA in healthy donors. PCR used 60 Vbeta primers and 13 Jbeta primers. Produced via immunoSEQ multiplex PCR; TCRdb's table is partial and in-frame only. The data hold 150,000 to 200,000 clones, with about 80% observed a single time. Concerning this clone itself: Its specificity is not known.

Germline V gene data show CDR1 as ENHRY and CDR2 as SYGVKD. The CDR3 totals 12 residues. The V end lost 6 bases, the J end lost 4 bases, and 10 bases lay between the germline ends. Study observations and caveats: Within an earlier analysis, most TCR beta V segments proved productive either about 87% or about 30% of the time.

Input material: PBMCs. The sequence derives from a man aged 25-45 years in good health and CMV-seronegative. This chain joins TRBV10-3 and TRBJ2-7; D is possibly TRBD1 (5 bases). This CDR3 reads CAISSDRYEQYF. The CDR3 DNA reads TGTGCCATCAGCTCCGACAGATACGAGCAGTACTTC.